This TCR beta chain was profiled in a study of CD8 T cells in Susac syndrome. About the research overall: At the time of blood draw, patients with Susac syndrome were therapy-naive, receiving corticosteroids, or receiving intravenous immunoglobulin alone. Overall study findings and caveats: TCR sequencing and HLA analysis covered a relatively small number of individuals.

Reverse transcription of about 0.5 to 1 ug RNA was carried out with random hexamers. One entry per CDR3 protein results from TCRdb running MiXCR on the immunoSEQ multiplex PCR reads. The table has 84,000 or so distinct CDR3 sequences, about 95% seen once. V lost 5 bases and J lost 6, with 14 bases in between. CDR1 is MNHEY, CDR2 SMNVEV, per germline (reference sequence). The CDR3 is 14 residues long. This clonotype appeared a single time. Its antigen is still unknown. The source is a human donor with Susac syndrome. The sequenced sample consisted of CD8+ T cells from PBMCs. The chain is built from TRBV27 and TRBJ1-5; D remains unclear. CDR3 DNA sequence: TGTGCCAGCAGTGCCACCTCTCCGGCTCAGCCCCAGCATTTT. This encodes CASSATSPAQPQHF.